This T cell receptor (beta chain) derives from a study of T cells expressing NK-cell markers. Study information: Sorted CD3+CD56+NKG2C+, CD3+CD56+NKG2C- and CD3+CD56-NKG2C+ T-cell subsets were beta-chain profiled. Among the eight sequenced donors, seven tested HCMV-seropositive and one tested seronegative.

The study's findings and limits: About 6 donors had dominant NKG2C+ clonotypes that comprised about 1.0-7.5% of their CD8+ T cells.

The CDR3 covers 14 residues. The germline gives CDR1 KGHDR, CDR2 SFDVKD. TCR beta cDNA was made by 5'RACE template switching with UMIs. TCRdb re-called the 5' RACE reads; one entry per CDR3 protein, DNA not given. Reported are roughly 390,000 distinct CDR3 sequences; the ten largest clones contain roughly 10%. As to this clonotype: Its antigen is not identified.

The chain links TRBV24-1 to TRBJ2-1. The TCR comes from a woman between 45 and 65 years old in good health. Sequencing used blood T cells: a sorted CD56 or NKG2C T cell subset, CD4+ or CD8+ T cells, or bulk PBMC T cells (not recorded which). CDR3: CATSDFPNYNEQFF.